This T cell receptor (beta chain) derives from a study of blood T cell repertoires in COVID-19. Looking at the study overall: PBMCs, B-cell-depleted T cells, or T cells were the source of the cDNA or gDNA that made up the material.

In its sample, this clone was seen a few times. Authors' analysis steps: For nucleated cells, counts were estimated from reference gene primer amplification. Sequencing used immunoSEQ multiplex PCR; TCRdb keeps in-frame clones, though not all of them. The V and J calls and the clone size are those of that table, but D and trimming were determined from the DNA. The sample consists of about 190,000 clones, about four fifths of them appearing once. Enrollees, about 18 to 89 years old, lived in 24 US areas. This TCR was recovered from a woman aged 25-40 years who had been exposed to COVID-19. Sequencing was done on a sample of PBMCs or T cells enriched from blood (not recorded which).

CDR3 DNA sequence: TGTGCCAGCAGTGAATTTCAGGAAAAAGCTTTCTTT. Its protein product is CASSEFQEKAFF. The chain has TRBV6-1 and TRBJ1-1; D gene ambiguous. V was cut by 2 bases and J by 9 bases, with 10 bases left in between. Germline CDR1 is MNHNS and CDR2 is SASEGT. This CDR3 region has 12 residues.